This T cell receptor (beta chain) was recovered during a study of cytomegalovirus exposure and HLA in healthy donors. Study findings and constraints: TCR beta chains numbering more than 150 were designated cytomegalovirus-associated. In a later analysis, first-cohort TCR clusters were found to tend to co-occur in the 130 or so validation repertoires. The majority of TCR sequences were rare, yet some public TCRs appeared in many donors.

Turning to this clone: Its antigen is currently unknown.

Trimming cost V 2 bases and J 8 bases, with 15 bases left between them. CDR1 and CDR2 from the germline V gene are SNHLY and FYNNEI. The CDR3 totals 14 residues. The table came from immunoSEQ multiplex PCR; TCRdb's copy has only in-frame clones and leaves some out. Of about 180,000 clones listed, around nine tenths are singletons. The chain employs TRBV2 and TRBJ1-2; maybe TRBD1 (6 bases). The sample taken for sequencing was PBMCs. The TCR comes from a woman in her twenties or thirties in good health and CMV-seronegative. The CDR3 DNA sequence: TGTGCCAGCAGTGAACAGACAGGCCAGGGCGGCTACACCTTC. Translated: CASSEQTGQGGYTF.